The 5 T cell receptor beta chains presented below share a single source sample, sequenced in a study of CD8 T cells in ankylosing spondylitis. MiXCR was run by TCRdb on the 5' RACE reads, yielding one entry per CDR3 protein. The sample includes about 240,000 distinct CDR3 sequences, about 11% of them seen just once. The sequenced sample consisted of blood, either unsorted or a sorted T cell fraction (not recorded which). These receptors were taken from a male donor with ankylosing spondylitis or in good health (not recorded which).

The table lists this clonotype with many counts. The V gene is TRBV5-1, the J gene TRBJ2-5; either TRBD1 or TRBD2 may fit D (6 bases each). CDR1 is SGHRS and CDR2 is YFSETQ in the germline V gene. The CDR3 contains 14 residues. The V end lost 2 bases, the J end lost 4 bases, and 12 bases lay between the germline ends. CDR3 in DNA: TGCGCCAGCAGCTTTGGAGGGGGGCGAGAGACCCAGTACTTC. As protein: CASSFGGGRETQYF.

This clonotype came up a few times. The gene calls are TRBV3-1 and TRBJ2-1, with 7 bases that match TRBD2. This CDR3 has 18 residues. After removal of 1 base from V and 9 bases from J, the junction contained 18 bases not matched to a gene. The germline CDR1 and CDR2 sequences are LGHDT and YNNKEL (reference sequence). The CDR3 coding sequence is TGTGCCAGCAGCCAAGCGAGTGGGGGGGACCGTCCGAAGACTGAGCAGTTCTTC. The encoded protein is CASSQASGGDRPKTEQFF.

This clonotype was seen only a few times. This sequence joins TRBV7-8 and TRBJ2-7, with 9 bases fitting TRBD1. CDR3 length: 15 amino acids. The V gene's germline CDR1 is SGHVS and CDR2 FQNEAQ. V lost 5 bases to trimming and J lost 5 bases; unmatched junction nucleotides: 10. The DNA for the CDR3 is TGTGCCAGCAGCCAAGGACAGGGGAATATCAACGAGCAGTACTTC. Translated: CASSQGQGNINEQYF. Supplemented by reference TRBV7-8 and TRBJ2-7, the full variable domain reads GAGVSQSPRYKVAKRGQDVALRCDPISGHVSLFWYQQALGQGPEFLTYFQNEAQLDKSGLPSDRFFAERPEGSVSTLKIQRTQQEDSAVYLCASSQGQGNINEQYFGPGTRLTVT.

This clonotype was recorded many times. The chain is built from TRBV10-2 and TRBJ2-1, with D unresolved. The germline V gene has CDR1 WSHSY and CDR2 SAAADI. The V end was cut by 3 bases, the J end by 1 base, with 10 bases between. The CDR3 runs to 15 residues. The CDR3 bases are TGCGCCAGCAGTGAATGGGGTGGATCCTACAATGAGCAGTTCTTC. Encoded protein: CASSEWGGSYNEQFF.

This clonotype was recorded a few times. This chain uses TRBV20-1 with TRBJ2-1, with 8 nucleotides matching TRBD1. The J segment lost 10 bases and the V segment lost 5 bases, leaving 10 bases of the junction unmatched. The CDR3 extends over 13 amino acids. The germline CDR1 and CDR2 sequences are DFQATT and SNEGSKA (reference sequence). The CDR3 protein is CSAADQGAGEQFF. The DNA for the CDR3 is TGCAGTGCTGCCGACCAGGGGGCTGGGGAGCAGTTCTTC.